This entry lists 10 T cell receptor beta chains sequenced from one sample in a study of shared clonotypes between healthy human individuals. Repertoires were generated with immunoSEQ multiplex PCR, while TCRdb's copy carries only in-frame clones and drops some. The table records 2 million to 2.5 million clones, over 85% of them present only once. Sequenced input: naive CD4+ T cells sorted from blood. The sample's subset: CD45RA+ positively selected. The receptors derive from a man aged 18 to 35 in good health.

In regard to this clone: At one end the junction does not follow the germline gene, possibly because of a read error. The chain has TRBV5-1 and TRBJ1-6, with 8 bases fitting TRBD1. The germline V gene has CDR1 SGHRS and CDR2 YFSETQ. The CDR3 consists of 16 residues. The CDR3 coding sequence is TGCGCCAGCAGCTTAAGGATAGGACAGGGTAATTCACCCCCCCACTTT. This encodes CASSLRIGQGNSPPHF.

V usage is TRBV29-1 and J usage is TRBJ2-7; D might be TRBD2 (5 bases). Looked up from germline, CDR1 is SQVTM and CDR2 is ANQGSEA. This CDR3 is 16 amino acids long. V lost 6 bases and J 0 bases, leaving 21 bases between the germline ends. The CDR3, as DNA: TGCAGCGTAGTCCCGGGAATGGGTTCCTACTCCTACGAGCAGTACTTC. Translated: CSVVPGMGSYSYEQYF.

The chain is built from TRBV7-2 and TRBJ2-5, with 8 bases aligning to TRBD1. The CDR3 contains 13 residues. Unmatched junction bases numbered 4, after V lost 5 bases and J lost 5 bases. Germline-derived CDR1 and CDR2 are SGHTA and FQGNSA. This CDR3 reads CASSDRQGETQYF. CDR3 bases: TGTGCCAGCAGCGACCGACAGGGGGAGACCCAGTACTTC.

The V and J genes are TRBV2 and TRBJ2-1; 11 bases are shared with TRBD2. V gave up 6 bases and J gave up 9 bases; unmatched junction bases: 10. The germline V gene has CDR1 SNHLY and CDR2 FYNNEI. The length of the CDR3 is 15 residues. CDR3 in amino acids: CASSPRGLAGGEQFF. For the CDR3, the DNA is TGTGCCAGCAGCCCTAGGGGGCTAGCGGGAGGTGAGCAGTTCTTC.

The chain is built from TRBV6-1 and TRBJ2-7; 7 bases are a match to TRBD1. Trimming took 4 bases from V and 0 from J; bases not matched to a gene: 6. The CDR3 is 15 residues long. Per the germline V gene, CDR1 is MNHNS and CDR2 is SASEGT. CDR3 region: CASSAGQASSYEQYF. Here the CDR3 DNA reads TGTGCCAGCAGTGCCGGACAGGCTAGCTCCTACGAGCAGTACTTC.

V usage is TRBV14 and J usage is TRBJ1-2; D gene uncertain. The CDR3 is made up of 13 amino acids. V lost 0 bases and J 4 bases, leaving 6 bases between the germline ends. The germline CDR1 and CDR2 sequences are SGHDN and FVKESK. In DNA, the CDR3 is TGTGCCAGCAGCCAAGATCCAGGCTATGGCTACACCTTC. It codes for CASSQDPGYGYTF.

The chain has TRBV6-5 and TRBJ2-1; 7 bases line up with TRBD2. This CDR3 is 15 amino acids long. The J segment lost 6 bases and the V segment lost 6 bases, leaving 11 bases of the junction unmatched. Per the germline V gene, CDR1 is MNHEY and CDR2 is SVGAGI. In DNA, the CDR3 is TGTGCCAGCAGGTCTAGCGGAGGAAGCTCCAATGAGCAGTTCTTC. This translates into CASRSSGGSSNEQFF.

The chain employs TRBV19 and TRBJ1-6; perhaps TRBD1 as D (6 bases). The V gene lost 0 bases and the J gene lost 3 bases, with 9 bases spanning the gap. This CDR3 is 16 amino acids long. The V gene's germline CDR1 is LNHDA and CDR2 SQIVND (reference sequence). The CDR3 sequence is CASSIDGQRYNSPLHF. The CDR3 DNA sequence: TGTGCCAGTAGTATAGACGGACAGCGCTATAATTCACCCCTCCACTTT.

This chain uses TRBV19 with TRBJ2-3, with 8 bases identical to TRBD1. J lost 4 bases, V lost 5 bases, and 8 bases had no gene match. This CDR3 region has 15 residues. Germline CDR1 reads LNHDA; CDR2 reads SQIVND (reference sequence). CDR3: CASSPQGAGSDTQYF. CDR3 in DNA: TGTGCCAGTAGTCCCCAGGGGGCTGGCTCAGATACGCAGTATTTT. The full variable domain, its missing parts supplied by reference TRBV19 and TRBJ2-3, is DGGITQSPKYLFRKEGQNVTLSCEQNLNHDAMYWYRQDPGQGLRLIYYSQIVNDFQKGDIAEGYSVSREKKESFPLTVTSAQKNPTAFYLCASSPQGAGSDTQYFGPGTRLTVL.

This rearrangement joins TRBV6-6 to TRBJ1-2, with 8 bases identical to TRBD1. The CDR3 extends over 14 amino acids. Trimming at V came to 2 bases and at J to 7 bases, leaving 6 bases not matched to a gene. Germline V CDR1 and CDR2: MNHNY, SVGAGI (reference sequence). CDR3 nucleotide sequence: TGTGCCAGCAGTTACCCGCAGGACAGGGCTGGCTACACCTTC. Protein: CASSYPQDRAGYTF.